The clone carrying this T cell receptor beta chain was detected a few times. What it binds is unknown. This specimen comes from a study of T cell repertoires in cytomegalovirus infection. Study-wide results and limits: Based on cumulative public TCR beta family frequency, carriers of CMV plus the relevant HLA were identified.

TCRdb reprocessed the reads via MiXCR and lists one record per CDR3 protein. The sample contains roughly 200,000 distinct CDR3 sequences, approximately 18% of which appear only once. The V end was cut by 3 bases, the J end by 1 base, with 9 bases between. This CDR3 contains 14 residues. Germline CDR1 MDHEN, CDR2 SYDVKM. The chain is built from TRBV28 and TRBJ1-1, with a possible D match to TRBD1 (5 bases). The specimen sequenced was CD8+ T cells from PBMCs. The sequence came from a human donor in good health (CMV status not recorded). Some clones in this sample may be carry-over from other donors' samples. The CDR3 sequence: CASSFFQGNTEAFF. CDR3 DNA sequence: TGTGCCAGCAGTTTTTTTCAGGGGAACACTGAAGCTTTCTTT.